This note documents a single T cell receptor (beta chain) sequence. Its antigen is not known. The source of the sample is a study of T cell responses to AZD1222 COVID-19 vaccine. Looking at the study overall: The study pooled second doses at about 4 or about 12 weeks.

Profiled with immunoSEQ multiplex PCR; TCRdb holds only in-frame clones, not every one. This sample has about 150,000 clones, with just over 90% found just once. Whole-study results and caveats: A reported finding is that nearly half of spike-specific TCRs target unmutated variant regions. Repertoires were sampled only after the peak T cell response.

Germline trimming cut 1 base from V and 8 bases from J; bases unmatched to any gene: 10. From germline, CDR1 is MNHEY and CDR2 SVGAGI. This CDR3 region has 16 residues. The chain couples TRBV6-5 to TRBJ2-1; 8 bases line up with TRBD2. The sequences come from peripheral blood, collected on day 0 of AZD1222 vaccination. The TCR sequence derives from an adult in good health. The CDR3 DNA reads as TGTGCCAGCAGTTACTTCAATGGCGGGAGGTCTGATGAGCAGTTCTTC. Protein sequence: CASSYFNGGRSDEQFF.